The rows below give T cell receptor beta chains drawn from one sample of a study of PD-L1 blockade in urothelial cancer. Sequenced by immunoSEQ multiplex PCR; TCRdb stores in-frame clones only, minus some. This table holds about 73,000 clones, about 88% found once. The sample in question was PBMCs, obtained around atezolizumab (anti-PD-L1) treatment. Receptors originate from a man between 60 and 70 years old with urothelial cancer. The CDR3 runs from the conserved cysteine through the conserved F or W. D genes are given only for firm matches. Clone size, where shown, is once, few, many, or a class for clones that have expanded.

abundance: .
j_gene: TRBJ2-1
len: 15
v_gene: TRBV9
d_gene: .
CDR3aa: CASSVATGISAEQFF
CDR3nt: TGTGCCAGCAGCGTAGCTACGGGGATTAGCGCCGAGCAGTTCTTC

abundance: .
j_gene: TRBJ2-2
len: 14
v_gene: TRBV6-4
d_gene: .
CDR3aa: CASSVLQGSGELFF
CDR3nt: TGTGCCAGCAGTGTCCTACAGGGTTCCGGGGAGCTGTTTTTT

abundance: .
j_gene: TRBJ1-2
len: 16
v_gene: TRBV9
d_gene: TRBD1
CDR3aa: CASSVAGQGVDYGYTF
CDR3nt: TGTGCCAGCAGCGTAGCAGGACAGGGGGTGGACTATGGCTACACCTTC

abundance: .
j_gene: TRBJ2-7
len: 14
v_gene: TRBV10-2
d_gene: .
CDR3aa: CASSDVAGAHEQYF
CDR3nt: TGCGCCAGCAGTGATGTGGCAGGGGCCCACGAGCAGTACTTC

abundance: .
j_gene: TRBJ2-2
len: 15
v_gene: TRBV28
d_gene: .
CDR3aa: CASSLSDREAGELFF
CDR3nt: TGTGCCAGCAGTTTAAGTGACAGGGAGGCCGGGGAGCTGTTTTTT

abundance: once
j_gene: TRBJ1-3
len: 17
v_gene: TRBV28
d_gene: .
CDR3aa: CASSTSGYPAAGNTIYF
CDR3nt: TGTGCCAGCAGTACGTCAGGGTATCCGGCTGCTGGAAACACCATATATTTT

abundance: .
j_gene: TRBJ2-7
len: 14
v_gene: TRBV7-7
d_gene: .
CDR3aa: CASIHRVLSYEQYF
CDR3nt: TGTGCCAGCATCCACAGGGTTTTATCCTACGAGCAGTACTTC

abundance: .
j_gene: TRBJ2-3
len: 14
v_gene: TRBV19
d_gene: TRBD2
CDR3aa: CASSFSGGQDTQYF
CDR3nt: TGTGCCAGTAGTTTTAGCGGGGGGCAAGATACGCAGTATTTT

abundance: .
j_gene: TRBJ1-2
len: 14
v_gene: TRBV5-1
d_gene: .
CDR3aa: CASSSSQGNYGYTF
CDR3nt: TGCGCCAGCAGCTCCTCGCAGGGCAACTATGGCTACACCTTC

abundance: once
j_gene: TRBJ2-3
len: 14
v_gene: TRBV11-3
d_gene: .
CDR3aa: CASSLAAGTDTQYF
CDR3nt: TGTGCCAGCAGCTTAGCGGCGGGGACAGATACGCAGTATTTT

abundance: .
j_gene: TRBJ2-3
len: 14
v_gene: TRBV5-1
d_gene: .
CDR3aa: CASSLGTVTDTQYF
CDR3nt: TGCGCCAGCAGCTTGGGGACAGTGACAGATACGCAGTATTTT

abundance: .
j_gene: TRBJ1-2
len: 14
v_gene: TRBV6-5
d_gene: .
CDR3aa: CASTNHGGGYGYTF
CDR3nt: TGTGCCAGCACCAACCACGGGGGAGGCTATGGCTACACCTTC

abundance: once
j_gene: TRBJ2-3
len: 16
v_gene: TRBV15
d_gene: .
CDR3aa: CATSRAAQVLSDTQYF
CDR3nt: TGTGCCACCAGCAGAGCGGCACAGGTGTTATCTGATACGCAGTATTTT

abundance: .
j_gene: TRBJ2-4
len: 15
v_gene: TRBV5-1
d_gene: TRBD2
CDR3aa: CASSLTSGTENIQYF
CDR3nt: TGCGCCAGCAGCTTAACTAGCGGGACGGAAAACATTCAGTACTTC

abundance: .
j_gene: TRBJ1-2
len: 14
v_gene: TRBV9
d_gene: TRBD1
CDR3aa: CASSVATGFYGYTF
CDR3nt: TGTGCCAGCAGCGTAGCGACAGGGTTTTATGGCTACACCTTC

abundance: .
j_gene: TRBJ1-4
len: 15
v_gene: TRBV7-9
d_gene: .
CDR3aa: CASSQNGIYYEKLFF
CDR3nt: TGTGCCAGCAGCCAAAACGGGATCTATTATGAAAAACTGTTTTTT

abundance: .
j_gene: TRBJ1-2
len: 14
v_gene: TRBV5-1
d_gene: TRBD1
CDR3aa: CASSATGTNYGYTF
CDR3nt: TGCGCCAGCAGCGCGACAGGGACTAACTATGGCTACACCTTC

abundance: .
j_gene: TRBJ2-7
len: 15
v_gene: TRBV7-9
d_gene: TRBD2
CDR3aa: CASSQSSGSNYEQYF
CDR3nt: TGTGCCAGCAGCCAATCTAGCGGGAGTAACTACGAGCAGTACTTC

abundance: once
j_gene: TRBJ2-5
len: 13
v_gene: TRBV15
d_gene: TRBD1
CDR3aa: CATQSGTEETQYF
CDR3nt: TGTGCCACCCAATCCGGGACAGAAGAGACCCAGTACTTC

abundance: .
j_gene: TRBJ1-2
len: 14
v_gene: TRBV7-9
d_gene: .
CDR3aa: CASSLGGEVAGYTF
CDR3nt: TGTGCCAGCAGCCTTGGGGGGGAGGTGGCTGGCTACACCTTC

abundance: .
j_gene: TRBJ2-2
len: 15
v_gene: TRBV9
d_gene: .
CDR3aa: CASSVTGRNTGELFF
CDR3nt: TGTGCCAGCAGCGTAACAGGGAGGAACACCGGGGAGCTGTTTTTT

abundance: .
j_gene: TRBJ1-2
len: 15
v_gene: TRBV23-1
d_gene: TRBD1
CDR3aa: CASSQYRGFSYGYTF
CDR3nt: TGCGCCAGCAGTCAGTACAGGGGGTTTAGCTATGGCTACACCTTC

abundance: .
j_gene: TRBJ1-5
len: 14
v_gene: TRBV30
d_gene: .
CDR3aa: CAWSAQGGNQPQHF
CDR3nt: TGTGCCTGGAGTGCCCAAGGGGGCAATCAGCCCCAGCATTTT

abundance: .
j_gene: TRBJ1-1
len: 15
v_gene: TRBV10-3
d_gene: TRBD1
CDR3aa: CAISDTSGQTPQAFF
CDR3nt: TGTGCCATCAGCGATACGTCGGGACAGACCCCTCAAGCTTTCTTT

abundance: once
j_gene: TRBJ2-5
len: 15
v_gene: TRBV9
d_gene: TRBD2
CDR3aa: CASSGGIAGVQTQYF
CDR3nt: TGTGCCAGCAGCGGGGGGATAGCGGGAGTGCAGACCCAGTACTTC

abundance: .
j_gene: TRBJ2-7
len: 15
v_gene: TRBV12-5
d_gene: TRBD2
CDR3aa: CASGLGRDHNYEQYF
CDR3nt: TGTGCTAGTGGTTTAGGGAGGGATCATAACTACGAGCAGTACTTC

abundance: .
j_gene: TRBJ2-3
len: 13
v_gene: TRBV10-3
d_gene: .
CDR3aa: CAITPRSGDTQYF
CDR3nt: TGTGCCATCACCCCAAGGTCGGGGGATACGCAGTATTTT

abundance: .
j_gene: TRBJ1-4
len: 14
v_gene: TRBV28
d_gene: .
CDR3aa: CASSPPGGYEKLFF
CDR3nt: TGTGCCAGCAGTCCCCCGGGGGGGTATGAAAAACTGTTTTTT

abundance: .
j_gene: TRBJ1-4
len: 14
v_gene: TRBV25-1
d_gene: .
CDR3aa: CASSIDRLNEKLFF
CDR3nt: TGTGCCAGCAGTATCGACAGACTTAATGAAAAACTGTTTTTT

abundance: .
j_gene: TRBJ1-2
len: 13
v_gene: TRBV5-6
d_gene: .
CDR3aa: CASRPPDSFGYTF
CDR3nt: TGTGCCAGCAGACCACCAGACAGCTTCGGCTACACCTTC

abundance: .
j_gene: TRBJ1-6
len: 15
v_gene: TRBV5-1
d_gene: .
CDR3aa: CASSLAGGYNSPLHF
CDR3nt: TGCGCCAGCAGCTTGGCTGGAGGCTATAATTCACCCCTCCACTTT

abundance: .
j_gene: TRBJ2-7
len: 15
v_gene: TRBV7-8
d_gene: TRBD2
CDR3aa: CASSSPAGGTYEQYF
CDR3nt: TGTGCCAGCAGCTCCCCAGCGGGAGGGACCTACGAGCAGTACTTC